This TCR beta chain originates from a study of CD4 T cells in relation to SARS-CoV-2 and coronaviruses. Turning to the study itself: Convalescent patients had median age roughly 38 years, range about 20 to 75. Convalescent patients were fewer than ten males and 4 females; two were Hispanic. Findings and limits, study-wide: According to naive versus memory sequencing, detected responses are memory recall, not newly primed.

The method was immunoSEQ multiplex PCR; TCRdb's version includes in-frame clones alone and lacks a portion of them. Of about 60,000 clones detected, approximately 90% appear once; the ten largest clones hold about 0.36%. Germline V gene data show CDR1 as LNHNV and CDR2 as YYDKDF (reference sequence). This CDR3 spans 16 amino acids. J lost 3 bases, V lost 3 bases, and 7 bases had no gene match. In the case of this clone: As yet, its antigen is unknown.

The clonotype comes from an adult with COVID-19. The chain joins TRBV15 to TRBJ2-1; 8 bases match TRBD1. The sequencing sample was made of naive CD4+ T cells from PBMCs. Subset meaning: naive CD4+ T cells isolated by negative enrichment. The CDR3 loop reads CATSRGTGPNYNEQFF. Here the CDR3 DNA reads TGTGCCACCAGCAGGGGGACAGGTCCTAACTACAATGAGCAGTTCTTC.